The 7 T cell receptor beta chains below come from one sample, sequenced in a study of blood T cell repertoires in COVID-19. Assay: immunoSEQ multiplex PCR; the TCRdb copy retains only in-frame clones and omits some. Of a few hundred thousand clones listed, approximately 90% are singletons. Sequenced: PBMCs or T cells enriched from blood (not recorded which). These receptors were obtained from a woman aged 40 to 50 who had recovered from COVID-19.

This chain connects TRBV19 to TRBJ2-7, with D possibly matching TRBD1 (6 bases). CDR1 is LNHDA, CDR2 SQIVND, per germline (reference sequence). V lost 7 bases and J lost 4, with 14 bases in between. CDR3 length equals 13 residues. CDR3 bases: TGTGCCAGTAAAACCCGGGACACATACGAGCAGTACTTC. It translates to CASKTRDTYEQYF.

The J gene is TRBJ1-3, the V gene TRBV10-3; 7 bases are a match to TRBD1. Germline values: CDR1 ENHRY, CDR2 SYGVKD. This CDR3 region has 16 residues. Trimming cost V 6 bases and J 7 bases; bases outside gene matches: 15. CDR3 DNA: TGTGCCATCAGCGATGCACAGGGGAACGGGGCCAACACCATATATTTT. As protein: CAISDAQGNGANTIYF.

The chain employs TRBV9 and TRBJ2-7, with 10 positions matching TRBD1. V gave up 0 bases and J gave up 6 bases; unmatched junction bases: 6. Germline V gene sequence: CDR1 SGDLS, CDR2 YYNGEE. The CDR3 totals 15 residues. CDR3 sequence (DNA): TGTGCCAGCAGCGTAGCCCCGGGACAGGGGACCGAGCAGTACTTC. Translating it yields CASSVAPGQGTEQYF.

V and J are TRBV18 and TRBJ1-1; TRBD1 agrees at 7 bases. CDR3 size: 15 residues. Germline lookup yields CDR1 KGHSH and CDR2 LQKENI. V shed 6 bases and J 0 bases; nucleotides not matched to a gene: 7. CDR3: CASSPGDSLNTEAFF. CDR3 nucleotide sequence: TGTGCCAGCTCTCCAGGGGACAGTTTGAACACTGAAGCTTTCTTT. The entire variable domain, with the rest obtained from reference TRBV18 and TRBJ1-1, is as follows: NAGVMQNPRHLVRRRGQEARLRCSPMKGHSHVYWYRQLPEEGLKFMVYLQKENIIDESGMPKERFSAEFPKEGPSILRIQQVVRGDSAAYFCASSPGDSLNTEAFFGQGTRLTVV.

V gene TRBV7-9 combines with J gene TRBJ1-4; no definite D call. Trimming left V 4 bases short and J 6 bases short, with 12 bases between. The germline gives CDR1 SEHNR, CDR2 FQNEAQ (reference sequence). The CDR3 extends over 14 amino acids. CDR3 in amino acids: CASSYLSGDEKLFF. The CDR3 bases are TGTGCCAGCAGCTACCTCAGCGGGGATGAAAAACTGTTTTTT. Full variable domain (remainder filled in from reference TRBV7-9 and TRBJ1-4): DTGVSQNPRHKITKRGQNVTFRCDPISEHNRLYWYRQTLGQGPEFLTYFQNEAQLEKSRLLSDRFSAERPKGSFSTLEIQRTEQGDSAMYLCASSYLSGDEKLFFGSGTQLSVL.

This sequence joins TRBV4-3 and TRBJ2-2; 7 bases line up with TRBD1. Germline V lookup: CDR1 LGHNA, CDR2 YSLEER. The CDR3 covers 17 residues. V gave up 3 bases and J gave up 6 bases; unmatched junction bases: 13. This CDR3 reads CASSQPRGQVWAGELFF. The CDR3 nucleotides are TGCGCCAGCAGCCAGCCCCGCGGACAGGTTTGGGCCGGGGAGCTGTTTTTT.

The chain uses TRBV19 and TRBJ1-6; 9 bases match TRBD1. The ends lost 5 bases at V and 9 bases at J; junction bases unmatched: 8. The CDR3 has 15 amino acids. Germline V gives CDR1 LNHDA, CDR2 SQIVND (reference sequence). CDR3 coding DNA: TGTGCCAGTAGTCCACAGGACAGGGGTGGTTCACCCCTCCACTTT. This codes for CASSPQDRGGSPLHF.